A single T cell receptor (beta chain) is shown here with its context. These data originate in a study of T cells of healthy individuals. Each CDR3 protein is one row after TCRdb ran MiXCR on the 5' RACE reads. Of around 98,000 distinct CDR3 sequences in the sample, around 17% were seen once. Germline-derived CDR1 and CDR2 are SGDLS and YYNGEE. The CDR3 consists of 17 residues. The V gene lost 0 bases and the J gene lost 2 bases, with 16 bases spanning the gap. The sequence came from a human donor in good health. The chain recombines TRBV9 with TRBJ2-3, with unresolved D. This CDR3 is CASSVERNQGFTDTQYF. In DNA, the CDR3 is TGTGCCAGCAGCGTAGAACGTAACCAAGGCTTCACAGATACGCAGTATTTT. The whole variable domain, remainder taken from reference TRBV9 and TRBJ2-3, is DSGVTQTPKHLITATGQRVTLRCSPRSGDLSVYWYQQSLDQGLQFLIQYYNGEERAKGNILERFSAQQFPDLHSELNLSSLELGDSALYFCASSVERNQGFTDTQYFGPGTRLTVL.